The T cell receptor beta chain described here comes from a study of blood T cell repertoires in COVID-19. Overall study: The United States, Italy and Spain provided the acute and convalescent COVID-19 samples. The analysed material was cDNA or gDNA that came from T cells, B-cell-depleted T cells, or PBMCs.

Original analysis: Amplification from reference gene primers served as the basis for estimated nucleated cell counts. The assay was immunoSEQ multiplex PCR, and TCRdb's table has in-frame clones only and misses some. V, J and clone size reflect that table, while D and trimming were determined from the DNA. The repertoire includes roughly 160,000 clones, 80% to 90% of them detected once, and about 3.9% sits in the top ten. Germline assignment: CDR1 MNHNS and CDR2 SASEGT. This CDR3 has 12 amino acids. Trimming stripped 0 bases from V and 11 bases from J, with 8 bases between. Sequenced material: peripheral blood. This TCR came from a woman aged 55-69 years who had recovered from COVID-19. V usage is TRBV6-1 and J usage is TRBJ1-3; D gene unclear. CDR3 sequence reads: CASSEATVSIYF. CDR3 coding DNA: TGTGCCAGCAGTGAAGCGACTGTATCCATATATTTT.